The clone carrying this T cell receptor (beta chain) has only a few counts. Per sample, no less than 5.5 micrograms of total RNA were extracted. These data are taken from a study of blood T cells in healthy people across ages. The germline V and J ends were trimmed by 1 base and 0 bases, with 5 bases remaining between them. This CDR3 spans 14 amino acids. Germline V lookup: CDR1 SGHDT, CDR2 YYEEEE. Sample-barcoded 5' priming and a J-beta primer mix drove a second PCR of about 6 to 12 cycles. Each TCR beta cDNA got a 12-nucleotide random molecular identifier. TCRdb re-analysed the 5' RACE reads in MiXCR, keeping a single row per CDR3 protein. The data hold 600,000 or so distinct CDR3 sequences, with about 30% observed a single time.

The V and J genes are TRBV5-6 and TRBJ1-3; D is ambiguous. The source of this sequence is a woman of 80 years or more in good health. The sample taken for sequencing was blood. CDR3 nucleotide sequence: TGTGCCAGCAGCTTGAGATACTCTGGAAACACCATATATTTT. This sequence encodes CASSLRYSGNTIYF.